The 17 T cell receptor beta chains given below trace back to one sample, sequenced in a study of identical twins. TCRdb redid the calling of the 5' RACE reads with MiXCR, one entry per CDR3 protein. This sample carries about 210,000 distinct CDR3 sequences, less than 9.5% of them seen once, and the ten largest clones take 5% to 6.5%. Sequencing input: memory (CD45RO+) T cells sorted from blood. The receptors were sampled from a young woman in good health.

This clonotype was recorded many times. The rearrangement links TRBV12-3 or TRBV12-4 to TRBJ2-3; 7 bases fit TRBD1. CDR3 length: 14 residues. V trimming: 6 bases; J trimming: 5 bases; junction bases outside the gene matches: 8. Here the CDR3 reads CASSPPDRLDTQYF. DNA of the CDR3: TGTGCCAGCAGCCCCCCGGACAGGTTAGATACGCAGTATTTT.

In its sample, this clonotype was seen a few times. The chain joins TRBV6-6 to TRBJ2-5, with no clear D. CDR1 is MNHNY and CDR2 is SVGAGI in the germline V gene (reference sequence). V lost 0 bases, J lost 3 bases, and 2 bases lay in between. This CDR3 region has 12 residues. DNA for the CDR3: TGTGCCAGCAGTTACTCGAAAGAGACCCAGTACTTC. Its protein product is CASSYSKETQYF.

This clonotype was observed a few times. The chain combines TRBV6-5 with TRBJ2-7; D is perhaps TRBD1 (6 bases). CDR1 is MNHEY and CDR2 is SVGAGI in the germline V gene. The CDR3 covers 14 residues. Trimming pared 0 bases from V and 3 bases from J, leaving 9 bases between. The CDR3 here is CASSYSQGSYEQYF. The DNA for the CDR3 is TGTGCCAGCAGTTACTCTCAGGGGAGCTACGAGCAGTACTTC.

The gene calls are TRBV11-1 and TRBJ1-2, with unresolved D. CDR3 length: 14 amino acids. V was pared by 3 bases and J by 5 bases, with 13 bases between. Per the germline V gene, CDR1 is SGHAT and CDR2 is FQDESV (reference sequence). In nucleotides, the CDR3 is TGTGCCAGCAGCTTTGGGTCCAGAATGTATGGCTACACCTTC. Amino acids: CASSFGSRMYGYTF.

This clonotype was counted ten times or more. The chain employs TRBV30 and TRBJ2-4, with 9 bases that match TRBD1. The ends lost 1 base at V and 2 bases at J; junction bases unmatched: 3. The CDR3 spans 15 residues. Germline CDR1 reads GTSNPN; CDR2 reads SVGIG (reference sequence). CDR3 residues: CAWSGTGDSKNIQYF. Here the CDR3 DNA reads TGTGCCTGGAGTGGGACAGGGGATTCCAAAAACATTCAGTACTTC.

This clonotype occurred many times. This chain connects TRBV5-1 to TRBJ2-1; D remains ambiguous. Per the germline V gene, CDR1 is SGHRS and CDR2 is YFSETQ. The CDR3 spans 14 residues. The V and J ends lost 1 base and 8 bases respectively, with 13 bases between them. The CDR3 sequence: CASSLSPALDEQFF. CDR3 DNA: TGCGCCAGCAGCTTGTCCCCAGCGCTGGATGAGCAGTTCTTC.

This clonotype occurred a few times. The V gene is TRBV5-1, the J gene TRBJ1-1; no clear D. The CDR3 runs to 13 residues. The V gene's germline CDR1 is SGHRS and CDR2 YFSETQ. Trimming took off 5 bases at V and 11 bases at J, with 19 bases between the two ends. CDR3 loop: CASRTDGVPRAFF. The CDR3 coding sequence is TGCGCCAGCAGAACCGATGGCGTTCCGAGGGCTTTCTTT.

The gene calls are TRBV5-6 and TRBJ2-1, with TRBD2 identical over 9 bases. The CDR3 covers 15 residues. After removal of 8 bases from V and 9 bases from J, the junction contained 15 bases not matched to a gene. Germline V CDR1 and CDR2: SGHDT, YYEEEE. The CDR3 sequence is CASFDLTSGLLEQFF. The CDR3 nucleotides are TGTGCCAGTTTTGATTTGACTAGCGGATTACTTGAGCAGTTCTTC.

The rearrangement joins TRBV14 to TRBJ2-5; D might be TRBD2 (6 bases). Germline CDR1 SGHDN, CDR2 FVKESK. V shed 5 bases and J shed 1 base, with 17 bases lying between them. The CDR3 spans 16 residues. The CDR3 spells CASSSLGRGIQETQYF. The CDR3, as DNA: TGTGCCAGCAGCTCCCTCGGGCGGGGTATCCAAGAGACCCAGTACTTC. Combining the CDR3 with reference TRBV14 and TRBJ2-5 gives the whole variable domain EAGVTQFPSHSVIEKGQTVTLRCDPISGHDNLYWYRRVMGKEIKFLLHFVKESKQDESGMPNNRFLAERTGGTYSTLKVQPAELEDSGVYFCASSSLGRGIQETQYFGPGTRLLVL.

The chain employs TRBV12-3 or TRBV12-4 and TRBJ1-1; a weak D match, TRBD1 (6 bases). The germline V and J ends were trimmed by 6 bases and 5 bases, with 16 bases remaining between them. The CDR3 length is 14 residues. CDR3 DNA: TGTGCCAGCAGCCCCAGAGGGGGGAGGACTGAAGCTTTCTTT. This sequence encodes CASSPRGGRTEAFF.

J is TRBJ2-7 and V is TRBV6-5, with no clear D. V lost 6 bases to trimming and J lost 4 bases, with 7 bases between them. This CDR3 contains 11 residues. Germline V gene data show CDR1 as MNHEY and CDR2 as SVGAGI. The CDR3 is CASSDAYEQYF. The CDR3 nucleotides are TGTGCCAGCAGCGACGCATACGAGCAGTACTTC.

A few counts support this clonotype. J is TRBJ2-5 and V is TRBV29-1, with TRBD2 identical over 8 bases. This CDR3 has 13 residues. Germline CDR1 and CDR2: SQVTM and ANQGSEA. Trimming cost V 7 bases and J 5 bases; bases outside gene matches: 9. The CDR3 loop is CSGRTSLRETQYF. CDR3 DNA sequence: TGCAGCGGACGGACTAGCCTTCGGGAGACCCAGTACTTC.

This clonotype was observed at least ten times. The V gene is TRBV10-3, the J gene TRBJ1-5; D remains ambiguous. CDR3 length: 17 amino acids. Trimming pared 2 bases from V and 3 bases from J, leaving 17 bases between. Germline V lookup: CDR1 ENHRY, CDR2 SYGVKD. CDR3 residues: CAISERGWTADNQPQHF. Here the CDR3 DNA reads TGTGCCATCAGTGAGCGAGGCTGGACGGCCGACAATCAGCCCCAGCATTTT.

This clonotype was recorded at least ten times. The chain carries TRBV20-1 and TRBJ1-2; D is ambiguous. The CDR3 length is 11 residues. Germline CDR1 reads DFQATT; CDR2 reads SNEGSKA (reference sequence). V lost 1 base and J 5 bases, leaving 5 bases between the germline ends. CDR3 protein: CSARGVYGYTF. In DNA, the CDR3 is TGCAGTGCTAGAGGGGTTTATGGCTACACCTTC.

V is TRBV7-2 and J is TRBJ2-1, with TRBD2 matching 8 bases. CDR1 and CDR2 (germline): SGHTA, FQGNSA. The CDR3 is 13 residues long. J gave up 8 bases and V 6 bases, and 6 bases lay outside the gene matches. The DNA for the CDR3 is TGTGCCAGCAGGGGGACTAGTTCTGATGAGCAGTTCTTC. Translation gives CASRGTSSDEQFF.

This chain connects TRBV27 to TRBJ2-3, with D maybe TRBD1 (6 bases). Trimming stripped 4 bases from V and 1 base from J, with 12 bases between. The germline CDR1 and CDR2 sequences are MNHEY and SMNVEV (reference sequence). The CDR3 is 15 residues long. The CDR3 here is CASSSDSRGTDTQYF. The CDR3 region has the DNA TGTGCCAGCAGTTCGGACAGTAGAGGCACAGATACGCAGTATTTT.

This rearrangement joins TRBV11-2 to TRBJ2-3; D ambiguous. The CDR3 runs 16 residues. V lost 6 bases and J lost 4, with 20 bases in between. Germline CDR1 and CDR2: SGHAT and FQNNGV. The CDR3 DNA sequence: TGTGCCAGCAGTGATAGTCGGTCTAGTGTGTCAGATACGCAGTATTTT. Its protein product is CASSDSRSSVSDTQYF.